What follows describes a single T cell receptor (beta chain). This specimen comes from a study of blood T cell repertoires in COVID-19. The CDR3 extends over 15 amino acids. Germline CDR1 SGHKS, CDR2 YYEKEE (reference sequence). Losses at the gene ends were 1 base for V and 8 bases for J; bases not matched to a gene: 10. The data were produced by immunoSEQ multiplex PCR, yet TCRdb's version contains in-frame clones alone and is incomplete. The sample gives 60,000 to 75,000 clones, roughly 89% of which show up once; 19% is in the top ten. The chain links TRBV5-5 to TRBJ1-2; TRBD1 matches 8 bases. The sequence was obtained from a woman at least 80 years old with acute or convalescent COVID-19. The sample comprised peripheral blood. CDR3 loop: CASSLPGQGGIGYTF. CDR3 coding DNA: TGTGCCAGCAGCTTGCCAGGACAGGGAGGTATAGGCTACACCTTC.